The 21 T cell receptor beta chains in this list originate from one sample, sequenced in a study of T cells in localized non-small cell lung cancer. Clones were sequenced by immunoSEQ multiplex PCR, and TCRdb holds only the in-frame ones, with some missing. The sample yields about 130,000 clones, roughly nine tenths seen once. The sample here was peripheral blood, taken before any cancer treatment. The receptors come from a female donor over 55 with stage I lung adenocarcinoma.

The chain's CDR3 is CASSFQDRGVNSGANVLTF. The DNA of the CDR3 is TGTGCCAGTAGTTTCCAGGACAGGGGGGTAAACTCTGGGGCCAACGTCCTGACTTTC. J is TRBJ2-6 and V is TRBV19, with 10 bases identical to TRBD1. Germline V gene data show CDR1 as LNHDA and CDR2 as SQIVND (reference sequence). The ends lost 5 bases at V and 0 bases at J; junction bases unmatched: 10. The CDR3 runs 19 residues.

This chain links TRBV14 with TRBJ2-1; TRBD1 is a possible D gene (5 bases). This CDR3 comprises 16 residues. Looked up from germline, CDR1 is SGHDN and CDR2 is FVKESK. Deletions cut 4 bases from V and 4 bases from J, with 17 bases between. CDR3 amino acids: CASSPTVKATYNEQFF. CDR3 bases: TGTGCCAGCAGCCCGACAGTGAAAGCGACTTACAATGAGCAGTTCTTC.

This sequence joins TRBV7-9 and TRBJ2-7; D ambiguous. The CDR3 contains 13 residues. CDR1 and CDR2 from the germline V gene are SEHNR and FQNEAQ (reference sequence). The ends were cut back, 1 base at V and 3 bases at J, with 7 bases in the middle. CDR3 region: CASSLGAVYEQYF. The CDR3 nucleotides read TGTGCCAGCAGCTTAGGGGCCGTCTACGAGCAGTACTTC.

This chain uses TRBV5-1 with TRBJ1-2; D remains ambiguous. Germline CDR1 SGHRS, CDR2 YFSETQ. CDR3 size: 13 residues. Between the trimmed V and J ends, which lost 0 bases and 8 bases, there was a span of 11 bases. The CDR3: CASSLVKGAGYTF. The CDR3 DNA is TGCGCCAGCAGCTTGGTCAAGGGAGCGGGCTACACCTTC.

The gene calls are TRBV5-8 and TRBJ2-7; the match to TRBD1 covers 8 bases. The CDR3 sequence is 16 residues long. Germline CDR1 and CDR2: SGHTS and YDEGEE. V lost 4 bases, J lost 1 base, and 10 bases stayed unmatched. The DNA of the CDR3 is TGTGCCAGCAGCCCCCGGGACAGGCTGGGGTCCTACGAGCAGTACTTC. Its protein product is CASSPRDRLGSYEQYF.

The V call is TRBV7-9, the J call TRBJ2-7; perhaps TRBD2 as D (6 bases). The CDR3 is made up of 13 amino acids. The germline gives CDR1 SEHNR, CDR2 FQNEAQ (reference sequence). Deletions cut 4 bases from V and 6 bases from J, with 13 bases between. CDR3 protein: CASSSRDFAEQYF. The CDR3 region has the DNA TGTGCCAGCAGCTCAAGGGACTTTGCCGAGCAGTACTTC.

This clone was detected a few times. The gene calls are TRBV7-8 and TRBJ2-1, with D uncertain. This CDR3 contains 14 residues. Per the germline V gene, CDR1 is SGHVS and CDR2 is FQNEAQ. V was pared by 3 bases and J by 5 bases, with 11 bases between. The CDR3 DNA sequence: TGTGCCAGCAGCTTGTTCTGGCTGAACAATGAGCAGTTCTTC. Amino acids: CASSLFWLNNEQFF.

The DNA of the CDR3 is TGTGCCAGTAGTCCTGAGGGGTATGGCAATCAGCCCCAGCATTTT. It is translated as CASSPEGYGNQPQHF. The V and J genes are TRBV19 and TRBJ1-5; a possible D gene is TRBD1 (5 bases). The CDR3 sequence is 15 residues long. Germline values: CDR1 LNHDA, CDR2 SQIVND (reference sequence). V was shortened by 5 bases and J by 2 bases, with 13 bases between the two germline ends.

The chain has TRBV7-6 and TRBJ2-5, with 9 bases matching TRBD1. V was pared by 5 bases and J by 3 bases, with 1 base of the junction left unmatched. Germline CDR1 and CDR2: SGHVS and FNYEAQ. The CDR3 is made up of 13 amino acids. The CDR3 region has the DNA TGTGCCAGCAGCCGGGACAGGGAAGAGACCCAGTACTTC. Protein sequence: CASSRDREETQYF.

This sequence joins TRBV6-5 and TRBJ2-7; D gene uncertain. This CDR3 has 11 amino acids. Looked up from germline, CDR1 is MNHEY and CDR2 is SVGAGI. V gave up 7 bases and J gave up 4 bases, with 8 bases separating them. The CDR3 sequence: CASKAYYEQYF. The CDR3, as DNA: TGTGCCAGCAAGGCTTATTACGAGCAGTACTTC.

In its sample, this clone was seen a few times. V is TRBV28 and J is TRBJ1-5; D is ambiguous. V lost 2 bases and J lost 6, with 14 bases in between. Germline CDR1 MDHEN, CDR2 SYDVKM. The CDR3 totals 15 residues. The CDR3 region is CASSLDPRYGQPQHF. The CDR3 DNA sequence: TGTGCCAGCAGTTTAGATCCAAGGTACGGTCAGCCCCAGCATTTT.

This chain uses TRBV19 with TRBJ1-1; D gene ambiguous. CDR3 length: 13 amino acids. V lost 4 bases, J lost 3 bases, and 9 bases lay in between. CDR1 and CDR2 from the germline V gene are LNHDA and SQIVND (reference sequence). CDR3 loop: CASSTQVYTEAFF. The CDR3 region has the DNA TGTGCCAGTAGTACCCAGGTCTACACTGAAGCTTTCTTT.

The rearrangement uses TRBV7-2 and TRBJ2-7; 8 bases are shared with TRBD2. Germline V gene lookup returns CDR1 SGHTA and CDR2 FQGNSA. This CDR3 spans 15 amino acids. J was trimmed by 2 bases and V by 3 bases; bases with no gene match: 6. The CDR3 loop is CASSFGAGGTYEQYF. The CDR3 DNA follows: TGTGCCAGCAGCTTTGGGGCGGGAGGCACCTACGAGCAGTACTTC.

V gene TRBV7-8 combines with J gene TRBJ2-4; tentatively, D is TRBD1 (6 bases). The germline CDR1 and CDR2 sequences are SGHVS and FQNEAQ. The CDR3 loop spans 14 amino acids. Between the trimmed V and J ends, which lost 5 bases and 7 bases, there was a span of 15 bases. DNA for the CDR3: TGTGCCAGCAGCCCCAGGACAGCAAGCAACATTCAGTACTTC. Amino acid sequence: CASSPRTASNIQYF. Full variable domain (missing parts from reference TRBV7-8 and TRBJ2-4): GAGVSQSPRYKVAKRGQDVALRCDPISGHVSLFWYQQALGQGPEFLTYFQNEAQLDKSGLPSDRFFAERPEGSVSTLKIQRTQQEDSAVYLCASSPRTASNIQYFGAGTRLSVL.

The CDR3 DNA follows: TGCGCCAGCAGTGAACAAGTCGCCCAGTACTTC. This encodes CASSEQVAQYF. The rearrangement links TRBV10-2 to TRBJ2-5; no definite D call. The CDR3 totals 11 residues. V was trimmed by 3 bases and J by 9 bases, leaving 8 bases between them. Per germline, CDR1 WSHSY and CDR2 SAAADI.

V is TRBV2 and J is TRBJ2-7; 10 bases agree with TRBD1. CDR1 is SNHLY and CDR2 is FYNNEI in the germline V gene. This CDR3 spans 13 amino acids. The CDR3 DNA sequence: TGTGCAGACCGGGACAGGGGTTGGGGCGAGCAGTACTTC. Translated, it gives CADRDRGWGEQYF.

The chain carries TRBV10-3 and TRBJ2-7, with TRBD1 matching over 9 bases. The CDR3 is made up of 13 amino acids. Trimming removed 6 bases from V and 2 bases from J; junction bases left unmatched: 2. Looked up from germline, CDR1 is ENHRY and CDR2 is SYGVKD. The CDR3 loop is CAIRGTGTYEQYF. CDR3 nucleotide sequence: TGTGCCATCAGGGGGACAGGGACCTACGAGCAGTACTTC.

The CDR3 DNA follows: TGTGCCAGAACCCCGGGTCTTAGCAATCAGCCCCAGCATTTT. This codes for CARTPGLSNQPQHF. J is TRBJ1-5 and V is TRBV5-3, with no clear D. TRBV5-3 is assigned to the ORF class and has an uncertain function. Deletions cut 6 bases from V and 0 bases from J, with 10 bases between. The length of the CDR3 is 14 residues.

The V and J genes are TRBV29-1 and TRBJ1-3; D unclear. CDR1 and CDR2 (germline): SQVTM, ANQGSEA. The ends were cut back, 7 bases at V and 0 bases at J, with 7 bases in the middle. The CDR3 loop spans 12 amino acids. DNA for the CDR3: TGCAGCGCCAGGAACTCTGGAAACACCATATATTTT. Translation gives CSARNSGNTIYF.

This clone was seen a single time. The CDR3 region has the DNA TGCGCCAGCAGCTTACGCGGGACCGCGAACACCGGGGAGCTGTTTTTT. This gives the protein CASSLRGTANTGELFF. This chain uses TRBV5-1 with TRBJ2-2; D is perhaps TRBD2 (6 bases). CDR3 size: 16 residues. Germline V gene sequence: CDR1 SGHRS, CDR2 YFSETQ. Deletions cut 2 bases from V and 0 bases from J, with 11 bases between.

The CDR3 DNA is TGTGCCAGCAGAGCCTCCGGGACAGGGGGACTGACAGATACGCAGTATTTT. This codes for CASRASGTGGLTDTQYF. The chain recombines TRBV2 with TRBJ2-3; 11 positions agree with TRBD1. The CDR3 is 17 residues long. With 6 bases clipped from V and 3 bases from J, the junction kept 11 bases outside the gene matches. Looked up from germline, CDR1 is SNHLY and CDR2 is FYNNEI.